Listed here is a single T cell receptor beta chain. V dropped 1 base and J dropped 5; count of bases not matched to a gene: 8. Germline-derived CDR1 and CDR2 are SGHRS and YFSETQ. The CDR3 extends over 15 amino acids. The data were taken from a study of blood T cell repertoires in COVID-19. Study overall: Samples of COVID-19 (acute and convalescent) were obtained from the United States, Italy and Spain.

Some clones are missing from TCRdb's copy, which holds only in-frame ones; the method was immunoSEQ multiplex PCR. Among a few hundred thousand clones listed, 92% were seen once. The chain employs TRBV5-1 and TRBJ2-7; 8 nucleotides align to TRBD2. The sequenced sample consisted of PBMCs or T cells enriched from blood (not recorded which). The sequence was obtained from a woman in her twenties or thirties who had recovered from COVID-19. CDR3 nucleotides: TGCGCCAGCAGCTTGACCCCGGGACTAGGAGACGAGCAGTACTTC. Amino acid sequence: CASSLTPGLGDEQYF.